This T cell receptor (beta chain) comes out of a study of early T cells in non-severe SARS-CoV-2 infection (dated by TCRdb to about 2021). For the study in its entirety: Because TCR sequencing relied on bulk RNA taken from unsorted whole blood, pairing of alpha and beta chains was not possible.

The investigation overall reported the following: Matching against VDJdb was skewed toward anti-spike CD8 responses, likely underestimated virus-specific expansions, and missed private and CD4 specificities.

This clonotype was recorded a few times. No antigen is known for it. No base-level quality is on record; no much larger clone is a single base apart. The germline V gene provides CDR1 MDHEN and CDR2 SYDVKM. The V end loses 2 bases and the J end loses 8 bases, and a stretch of 4 bases separates them. Spanning cysteine to phenylalanine, the CDR3 consists of 12 amino acids. Only CDR3 DNA is held: 36 bases, read in frame from base 1. Set within a cohort of healthcare workers in London, UK, this nested case-control study involved weekly PCR testing of nasopharyngeal swabs along with blood sampling. Between 23 and 31 March 2020, the week of the UK lockdown, healthcare workers were enrolled and then followed up weekly for as long as 16 weeks. Receptors were amplified or captured by 5' RACE. For sequencing, a NextSeq 500 was employed. In the TCR library protocol, unique molecular identifiers were attached to individual cDNA molecules to correct for PCR bias and sequencing error. Both TCR alpha and beta chains were sequenced, and tight co-correlation was observed between alpha and beta sequence abundances in each sample. The paper's processing steps were these. Decombinator V4 was used to annotate TCR sequences for V gene, J gene and CDR3. Expanded TCRs were defined as changing significantly between any two time points under a Poisson model with p below 0.0001. TCR abundances were normalised to the total number of TCRs sequenced per sample and expressed as counts per million. TRAV1-2 paired with TRAJ12, TRAJ20 or TRAJ33 defined MAIT TCRs, while TRAV10 paired with TRAJ18 defined iNKT TCRs. A search of VDJdb, accessed on 1 November 2021, was run for TCRs annotated to CMV, EBV and SARS-CoV-2, with TCRs annotated for multiple antigens excluded. The raw public data were reprocessed by TCRdb itself: fastp quality trimming at Q25, MiXCR clonotype calling, in-frame beta chains only. Each CDR3 protein appears once, grouped with its most common genes and DNA. The authors' filters were not applied to this entry. The sample records 85,000 to 95,000 distinct CDR3 sequences, around 15% of which are singletons. The top ten hold approximately 0.62% of the sample.

This clonotype was obtained from an adult who was a healthcare worker with PCR-confirmed SARS-CoV-2 infection or an uninfected control (not recorded which). The rearrangement combines TRBV28 with TRBJ1-6, with the D gene uncertain. The sample comprised whole blood. In nucleotides, the sequence is TGTGCCAGCAGTTTAAGGGATTCACCCCTCCACTTT. This is translated as CASSLRDSPLHF. With all but the CDR3 taken from the reference TRBV28 and TRBJ1-6 genes, the full variable domain is: DVKVTQSSRYLVKRTGEKVFLECVQDMDHENMFWYRQDPGLGLRLIYFSYDVKMKEKGDIPEGYSVSREKKERFSLILESASTNQTSMYLCASSLRDSPLHFGNGTRLTVT.